There are many counts of the clone carrying this T cell receptor beta chain. Its antigen is undetermined. For TCRbeta, the library was prepared with unique molecular identifiers. TCRdb fed the PCR reads into MiXCR, producing one record per CDR3 protein. Among 110,000 or so distinct CDR3 sequences listed, 5% to 7% were seen once. This record belongs to a study of T-cell reconstitution after alpha-beta-depleted transplantation in children. Study results and caveats: Surviving recipient T cells and thymic progenitors accounted for the high day-60 TCRbeta diversity observed in some patients. A year had passed since transplant, and T-cell counts and diversity by then came mostly from newly produced T cells. About two months after transplant, alpha-beta T cells reportedly came from several hundred expanded graft clones.

V lost 1 base to trimming and J lost 9 bases, with 3 bases between them. Germline V gene sequence: CDR1 KGHDR, CDR2 SFDVKD. The CDR3 covers 11 residues. This chain joins TRBV24-1 and TRBJ2-1; no definite D call. The sequence was obtained from a male patient between 2 and 10 years old who had a stem cell transplant for acute lymphoblastic leukemia, so the T cells may come from the graft donor. This sample comprised PBMCs, mostly from graft donor cells, obtained 360 days after TCRalphabeta/CD19-depleted stem cell transplant. CDR3 region: CATSDLSEQFF. CDR3 nucleotides: TGTGCCACCAGTGATTTAAGTGAGCAGTTCTTC.